The 9 T cell receptor beta chains presented below share a single source sample, sequenced in a study of untreated major depressive disorder. The study, taken as a whole, reports: Depressed patients' CD4+ T cells carried increased TRBV05-01 (Vbeta 5.1) usage versus control CD4+ T cells.

Their target antigens are unknown. Some clones are missing from TCRdb's copy, which holds only in-frame ones; the method was immunoSEQ multiplex PCR. The top ten hold over 1.5% of the sample, which has roughly 14,000 clones, around 90% seen once. Sequenced: CD4+ T cells from PBMCs. These receptor sequences come from a woman younger than 45 with major depressive disorder.

This chain joins TRBV6-1 and TRBJ2-5, with D perhaps TRBD1 (5 bases). With 3 bases removed from V and 2 bases from J, the gap between germline ends came to 16 bases. Per the germline V gene, CDR1 is MNHNS and CDR2 is SASEGT. CDR3 size: 16 residues. The CDR3 nucleotides read TGTGCCAGCAGTGATGCTCTCCGGACACATCAAGAGACCCAGTACTTC. This encodes CASSDALRTHQETQYF.

This clone turned up a few times. The chain combines TRBV5-4 with TRBJ1-2; D remains ambiguous. The CDR3 covers 13 residues. With 4 bases removed from V and 8 bases from J, the gap between germline ends came to 15 bases. Germline assignment: CDR1 SGHNT and CDR2 YYREEE (reference sequence). The CDR3, as DNA: TGTGCCAGCAGCCCCTCTGTGGCTGGGGGCTACACCTTC. Protein sequence: CASSPSVAGGYTF.

The J gene is TRBJ2-1, the V gene TRBV29-1; TRBD2 is a possible D gene (5 bases). Germline V lookup: CDR1 SQVTM, CDR2 ANQGSEA. The length of the CDR3 is 13 residues. Trimming left V 5 bases short and J 3 bases short, with 11 bases between. This CDR3 is CSVPRVSYNEQFF. Here the CDR3 DNA reads TGCAGCGTTCCGCGGGTCAGCTACAATGAGCAGTTCTTC.

The chain employs TRBV6-5 and TRBJ2-3; 9 positions match TRBD1. This CDR3 spans 13 amino acids. Germline V CDR1 and CDR2: MNHEY, SVGAGI. J lost 5 bases, V lost 6 bases, and 3 bases had no gene match. CDR3 amino acids: CASRGTGKDTQYF. The DNA of the CDR3 is TGTGCCAGCAGAGGGACAGGGAAAGATACGCAGTATTTT.

The CDR3 nucleotides read TGTGCCAGCAGCTACCGGGACAGAAATTACAATGAGCAGTTCTTC. It translates to CASSYRDRNYNEQFF. The rearrangement joins TRBV5-5 to TRBJ2-1; 7 bases align to TRBD1. The CDR3 covers 15 residues. V was clipped by 3 bases and J by 4 bases; unmatched bases: 7. Germline values: CDR1 SGHKS, CDR2 YYEKEE (reference sequence).

This chain connects TRBV7-6 to TRBJ1-1; possibly TRBD1 for D (5 bases). This CDR3 has 12 amino acids. Germline V gives CDR1 SGHVS, CDR2 FNYEAQ. V lost 6 bases to trimming and J lost 5 bases, with 10 bases between them. The DNA of the CDR3 is TGTGCCAGCAGTATCGAGGGGACTGAAGCTTTCTTT. This gives the protein CASSIEGTEAFF.

This rearrangement joins TRBV30 to TRBJ1-1; possibly TRBD1 for D (6 bases). From germline, CDR1 is GTSNPN and CDR2 SVGIG (reference sequence). The CDR3 totals 16 residues. V was pared by 2 bases and J by 1 base, with 17 bases between. The CDR3 DNA follows: TGTGCCTGGAGTCGACTTAAGCGGACAGCGAACACTGAAGCTTTCTTT. Its translation is CAWSRLKRTANTEAFF.

This clone was found once. This chain connects TRBV2 to TRBJ2-3, with D perhaps given as TRBD1 or TRBD2 (5 bases each). The CDR3 contains 13 residues. Germline lookup yields CDR1 SNHLY and CDR2 FYNNEI. V shed 5 bases and J shed 3 bases, with 9 bases lying between them. CDR3 DNA: TGTGCCAGCAGTCGAGGGGAAACAGATACGCAGTATTTT. This encodes CASSRGETDTQYF.

The chain joins TRBV20-1 to TRBJ2-7; D unclear. The CDR3 loop spans 11 amino acids. Trimming removed 6 bases at V and 3 bases at J, with 9 bases between. Germline values: CDR1 DFQATT, CDR2 SNEGSKA (reference sequence). This chain's CDR3 is CSAARSYEQYF. CDR3 sequence (DNA): TGCAGTGCCGCCAGGAGCTACGAGCAGTACTTC.